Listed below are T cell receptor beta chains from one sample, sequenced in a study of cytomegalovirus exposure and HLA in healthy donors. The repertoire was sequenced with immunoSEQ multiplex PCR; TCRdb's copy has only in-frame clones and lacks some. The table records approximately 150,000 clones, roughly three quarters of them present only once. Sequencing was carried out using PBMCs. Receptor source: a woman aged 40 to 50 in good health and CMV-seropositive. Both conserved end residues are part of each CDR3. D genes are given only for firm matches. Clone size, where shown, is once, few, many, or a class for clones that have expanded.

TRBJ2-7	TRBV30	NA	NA	TGTGCCTATACTCCACAGAATTACGAGCAGTACTTC	CAYTPQNYEQYF
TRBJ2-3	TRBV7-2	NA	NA	TGTGCCAGCAGCCTTCTTAGCGGCCGGGCATCAGATACGCAGTATTTT	CASSLLSGRASDTQYF
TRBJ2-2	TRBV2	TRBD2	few	TGTGCCAGCAGTGGCGGGGGGTCCAACACCGGGGAGCTGTTTTTT	CASSGGGSNTGELFF
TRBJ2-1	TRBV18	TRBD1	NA	TGTGCCAGCTCACCTCGGGACAGGGTGAATGAGCAGTTCTTC	CASSPRDRVNEQFF
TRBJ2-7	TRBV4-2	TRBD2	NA	TGTGCCAGCAGCCCCCGGACTAGCTCGTCTCCCGAGCAGTACTTC	CASSPRTSSSPEQYF
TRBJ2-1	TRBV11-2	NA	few	TGTGCCAGCAGCTTAGCGGGTCCAGCTGACAATGAGCAGTTCTTC	CASSLAGPADNEQFF
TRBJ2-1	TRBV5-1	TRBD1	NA	TGCGCCAGCAGCCTGACAGGGGGGGGACCCTACAATGAGCAGTTCTTC	CASSLTGGGPYNEQFF
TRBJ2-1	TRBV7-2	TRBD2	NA	TGTGCCAGCAGGCAAAAGGGACTAGCGGGGTCTGAGCAGTTCTTC	CASRQKGLAGSEQFF
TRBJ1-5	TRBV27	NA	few	TGTGCCAGCAGACCGGACAGAAATCAGCCCCAGCATTTT	CASRPDRNQPQHF
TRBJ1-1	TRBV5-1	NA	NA	TGCGCCAGCAGCTTGGCCGGCGGGAAGATCCCTGAAGCTTTCTTT	CASSLAGGKIPEAFF
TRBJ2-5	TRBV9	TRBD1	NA	TGTGCCAGCAGCGTAGACGGGACAGGGATACGAGAGACCCAGTACTTC	CASSVDGTGIRETQYF
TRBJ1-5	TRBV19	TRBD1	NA	TGTGCCAGCAGCGTCGACAGGGTGGATCAGCCCCAGCATTTT	CASSVDRVDQPQHF
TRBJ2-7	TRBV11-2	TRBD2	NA	TGTGCCAGCAGCGCCCCTACTAGCGGGGACGTCTACGAGCAGTACTTC	CASSAPTSGDVYEQYF
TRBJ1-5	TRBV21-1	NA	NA	TGTGCCAGCAGCAATCTAACGTGTCAGCCCCAGCATTTT	CASSNLTCQPQHF
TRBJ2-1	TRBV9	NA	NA	TGTGCCAGCAGCGTAGGGCAGGGTATCTACAATGAGCAGTTCTTC	CASSVGQGIYNEQFF
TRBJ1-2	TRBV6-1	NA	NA	TGTGCCAGCAGTGACATTGAGACTGCCGAATATGGCTACACCTTC	CASSDIETAEYGYTF
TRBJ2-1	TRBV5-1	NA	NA	TGCGCCAGCAGCTTGGATGGCGGGGAGGAGTTCTTC	CASSLDGGEEFF
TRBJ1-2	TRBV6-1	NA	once	TGTGCCAGCAGTGTTGGGCAGGGGCAAGGCTACACCTTC	CASSVGQGQGYTF
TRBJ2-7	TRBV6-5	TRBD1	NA	TGTGCCAGCAGATCGGGACAGGGGGCCTACGAGCAGTACTTC	CASRSGQGAYEQYF
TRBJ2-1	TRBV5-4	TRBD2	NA	TGTGCCAGCAGCTTGGCGGCTAGCGGGGGGAACGGTGGTGAGCAGTTCTTC	CASSLAASGGNGGEQFF
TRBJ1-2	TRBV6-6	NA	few	TGTGCCAGCAGTTCCCAGGGGAACTATGGCTACACCTTC	CASSSQGNYGYTF
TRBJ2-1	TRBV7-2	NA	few	TGTGCCAGCAGCTTAACACGGGAGAAGTCCCATGAGCAGTTCTTC	CASSLTREKSHEQFF
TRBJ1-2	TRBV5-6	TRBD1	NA	TGTGCCAGCAGCCAGACTTCCGGGACAGTAAACTATGGCTACACCTTC	CASSQTSGTVNYGYTF
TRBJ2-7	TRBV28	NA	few	TGTGCCAGCAGGACAAGAACTTACTCCTACGAGCAGTACTTC	CASRTRTYSYEQYF
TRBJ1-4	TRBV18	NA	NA	TGTGCCAGCTCACCACCGGGGGCGGCTGAAAAACTGTTTTTT	CASSPPGAAEKLFF
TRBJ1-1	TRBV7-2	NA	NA	TGTGCCAGCACCTTTTCATCCAACACTGAAGCTTTCTTT	CASTFSSNTEAFF
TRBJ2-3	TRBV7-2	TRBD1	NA	TGTGCCAGCAGCGTCCGGGACAGAGATACGCAGTATTTT	CASSVRDRDTQYF
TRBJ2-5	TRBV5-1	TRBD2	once	TGCGCCAGCAGCTTGGTGGGACTAGCGGGGGGTAAGGAAGGAGAGACCCAGTACTTC	CASSLVGLAGGKEGETQYF
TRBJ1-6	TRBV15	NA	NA	TGTGCCACCAGCAGAGATCAAGGGGATTCACCCCTCCACTTT	CATSRDQGDSPLHF
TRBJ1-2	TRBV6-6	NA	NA	TGTGCCAGCAGCGTCCAGGACAATGGCTACACCTTC	CASSVQDNGYTF
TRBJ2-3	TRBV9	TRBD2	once	TGTGCCAGCAGCGTAGCGGGTAGCGGGGGGGCAAATACGCAGTATTTT	CASSVAGSGGANTQYF
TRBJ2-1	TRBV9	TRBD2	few	TGTGCCAGCAGCAAAACGACCGGGACTACGAATGAGCAGTTCTTC	CASSKTTGTTNEQFF
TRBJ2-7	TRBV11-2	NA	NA	TGTGCCAGCAGCTTAGCGGACAACTACGAGCAGTACTTC	CASSLADNYEQYF
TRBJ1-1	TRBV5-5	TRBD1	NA	TGTGCCAGCAGCTTCGGACAGGGTAACACTGAAGCTTTCTTT	CASSFGQGNTEAFF
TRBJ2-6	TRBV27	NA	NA	TGTGCCAGCCGAGTTACAGGGAGACCCCGAAGCTCTGGGGCCAACGTCCTGACTTTC	CASRVTGRPRSSGANVLTF
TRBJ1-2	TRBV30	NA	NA	TGTGCCTGGAGCCCTGGGGGGACCTTGGGTGGCTACACCTTC	CAWSPGGTLGGYTF
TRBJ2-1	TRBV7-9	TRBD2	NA	TGTGCCAGCAGTTGGGGAGGGAATGAGCAGTTCTTC	CASSWGGNEQFF
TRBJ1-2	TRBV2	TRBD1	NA	TGTGCTTGTTCGGGACAGTTCGACTATGGCTACACCTTC	CACSGQFDYGYTF
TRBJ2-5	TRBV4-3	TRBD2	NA	TGCGCCAGCAGCCAAGATTGGACTAGCGGGGAGACCCAGTACTTC	CASSQDWTSGETQYF
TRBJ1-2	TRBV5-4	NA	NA	TGTGCCAGCAGCTTATCCCCCACAGGGAACTATGGCTACACCTTC	CASSLSPTGNYGYTF
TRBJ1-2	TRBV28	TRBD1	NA	TGTGCCAGCAGTACAGGGGGCGCGGGATTAAAAGGTGGCTACACCTTC	CASSTGGAGLKGGYTF
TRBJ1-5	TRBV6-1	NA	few	TGTGCCAGCAGTGAAGTGGCCGTTTATCAGCCCCAGCATTTT	CASSEVAVYQPQHF
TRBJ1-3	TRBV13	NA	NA	TGTGCCAGCAAGCGGGTGTCGGACGGAGCCTCTGGAAACACCATATATTTT	CASKRVSDGASGNTIYF
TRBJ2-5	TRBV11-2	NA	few	TGTGCCAGCAGCCTAGGACGGAGGCCGATGGAGACCCAGTACTTC	CASSLGRRPMETQYF
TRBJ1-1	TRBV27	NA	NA	TGTGCCAGCAGTTTAGTGAGGAACACTGAAGCTTTCTTT	CASSLVRNTEAFF
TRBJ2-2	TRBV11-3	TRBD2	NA	TGTGCCAGCAGCGATGGGGGGGGATTTAACGGGGAGCTGTTTTTT	CASSDGGGFNGELFF
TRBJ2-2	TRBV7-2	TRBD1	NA	TGTGCCAGCAGCTTCAAGGGGGCCGCGACCGGGGAGCTGTTTTTT	CASSFKGAATGELFF
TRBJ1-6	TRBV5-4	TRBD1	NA	TGTGCCAGCAGGCGGATAGGGGGCGATTCACCCCTCCACTTT	CASRRIGGDSPLHF
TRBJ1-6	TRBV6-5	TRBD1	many	TGTGCCAGCAGTTACCTAGGGGGCTTTAGTTCACCCCTCCACTTT	CASSYLGGFSSPLHF
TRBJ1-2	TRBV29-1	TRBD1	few	TGCAGCGTCGGACAGGGGTTTGGCTACACCTTC	CSVGQGFGYTF